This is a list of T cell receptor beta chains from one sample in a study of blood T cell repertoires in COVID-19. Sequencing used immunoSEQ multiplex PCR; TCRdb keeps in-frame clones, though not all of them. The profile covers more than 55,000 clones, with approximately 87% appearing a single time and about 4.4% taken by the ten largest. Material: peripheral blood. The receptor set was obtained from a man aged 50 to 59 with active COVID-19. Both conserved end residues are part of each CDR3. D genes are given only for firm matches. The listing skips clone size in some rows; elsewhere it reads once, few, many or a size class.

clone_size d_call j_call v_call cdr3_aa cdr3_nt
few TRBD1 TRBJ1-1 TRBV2 CASSSTGPEAFF TGTGCCAGCAGTTCGACAGGGCCCGAAGCTTTCTTT
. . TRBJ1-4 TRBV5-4 CASSLAGEEEKLFF TGTGCCAGCAGCTTGGCAGGGGAAGAGGAAAAACTGTTTTTT
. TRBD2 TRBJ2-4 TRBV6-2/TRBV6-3 CASSLTSVRVNIQYF TGTGCCAGCAGCCTTACTAGCGTGAGAGTGAACATTCAGTACTTC
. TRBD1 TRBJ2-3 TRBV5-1 CASRTGGTDTQYF TGCGCCAGCAGGACAGGGGGAACAGATACGCAGTATTTT
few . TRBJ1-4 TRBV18 CASSPLKGGPNEKLFF TGTGCCAGCTCACCACTGAAGGGGGGGCCGAATGAAAAACTGTTTTTT
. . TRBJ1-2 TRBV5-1 CASTPGGVRYGYTF TGCGCCAGCACCCCGGGGGGGGTAAGATATGGCTACACCTTC
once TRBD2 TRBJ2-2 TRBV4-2 CASSLGLAGVGGELFF TGTGCCAGCAGCCTCGGACTAGCGGGGGTGGGCGGGGAGCTGTTTTTT
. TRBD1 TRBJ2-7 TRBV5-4 CASSLTGVNEQYF TGTGCCAGCAGCTTGACAGGGGTAAACGAGCAGTACTTC
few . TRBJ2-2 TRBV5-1 CASTSRLTGTGELFF TGCGCCAGCACTTCACGGCTGACAGGCACCGGGGAGCTGTTTTTT
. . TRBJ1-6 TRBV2 CASTYGNYNSPLHF TGTGCCAGCACTTACGGGAATTATAATTCACCCCTCCACTTT
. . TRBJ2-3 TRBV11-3 CASSSGLTDTQYF TGTGCCAGCAGCTCAGGTCTCACAGATACGCAGTATTTT